The rows below give T cell receptor beta chains drawn from one sample of a study of CD8+ T cells in alopecia areata. Some clones are missing from TCRdb's copy, which holds only in-frame ones; the method was immunoSEQ multiplex PCR. This table holds some 210,000 clones, about 53% found once. Specimen: CD4+ T cells sorted from blood, collected at week 0. The origin of the receptors is a human donor with alopecia areata. The conserved cysteine and the conserved F or W are not part of the CDR3 here.

>TRBJ1-3|TRBV19
ASSIGGNTIY
>TRBJ1-5|TRBV19
ASSIRGAGSHQPQH
>TRBJ2-5|TRBV10-3
AISEWKGTGPETQY
>TRBJ2-4|TRBV30
ACGDRVKDIQY
>TRBJ1-6|TRBV19
ASSIVKSSYNSPLH
>TRBJ2-2|TRBV29-1
SVRIWAGLGGELF
>TRBJ2-3|TRBV4-2
ASSQVRRGRTPDTQY
>TRBJ2-7|TRBV7-9
ASSFDSYEQY
>TRBJ1-6|TRBV9
ASSTNDRTNSPLH
>TRBJ2-6|TRBV9
ASSVVGANVLT
>TRBJ2-7|TRBV27
ASSVHPSGGVEY
>TRBJ2-7|TRBV19
ASLGTGTRGEQY
>TRBJ1-5|TRBV4-2
ASSQGWQDDQPQH
>TRBJ1-3|TRBV7-2
ASSPGQRTAGNTIY
>TRBJ2-3|TRBV4-2
ASSLRGRGEEDTQY
>TRBJ2-7|TRBV5-1
ASSGTADYEQY
>TRBJ2-2|TRBV2
ASRASGGSGELF
>TRBJ2-3|TRBV6-5
ASRRDSTDTQY
>TRBJ2-1|TRBV7-9
ASSSHRVDEQF
>TRBJ2-3|TRBV5-1
ASSRSGRVPDTQY
>TRBJ1-1|TRBV7-9
ASSLKTEAF
>TRBJ1-2|TRBV7-9
ASSLAHRHGYT
>TRBJ2-4|TRBV4-2
ASSQETGGPPKNIQY
>TRBJ1-2|TRBV6-5
ASSTRDIGPGYT
>TRBJ1-6|TRBV29-1
SVALLGQSNSPLH
>TRBJ2-1|TRBV5-1
ASEQGTDNEQF
>TRBJ2-7|TRBV15
ATSRDNGGAYEQY
>TRBJ1-1|TRBV29-1
SVRGTGRTLVAF
>TRBJ2-5|TRBV5-1
ASSLPGKETQY
>TRBJ2-7|TRBV6-1
ASSNGLASRYEQY
>TRBJ1-2|TRBV29-1
SVDWGNPYGYT
>TRBJ2-3|TRBV14
ASSQEGSPLSTDTQY
>TRBJ1-1|TRBV5-4
ASSLGGTNTEAF
>TRBJ1-1|TRBV6-1
ASRATVNTEAF
>TRBJ2-1|TRBV7-7
ASSLVGGRAPFEQF
>TRBJ2-3|TRBV5-1
ASSLGTAGDTQY
>TRBJ2-6|TRBV30
AWSEWSSGANVLT
>TRBJ2-1|TRBV29-1
SVVQGSNEQF
>TRBJ1-2|TRBV18
ASSPPTGKGYT
>TRBJ1-1|TRBV5-1
ASSIQKNTEAF
>TRBJ1-6|TRBV14
ASSQERVSPLH
>TRBJ2-6|TRBV30
AWKEAGQPGSGANVLT
>TRBJ2-7|TRBV30
AWRSRAGSYEQY
>TRBJ1-2|TRBV19
ASVHLGSTGDGYT
>TRBJ2-1|TRBV27
ASSSPGAGSYNEQF
>TRBJ1-4|TRBV9
ASSVAVGTGNEKLF
>TRBJ1-3|TRBV28
ASTQWTDGNTIY
>TRBJ1-3|TRBV30
AWSVQGGNTIY
>TRBJ2-5|TRBV4-1
ASSQLNGRAGETQY
>TRBJ2-7|TRBV30
AWSGRSPTYEQY
>TRBJ1-2|TRBV5-1
ASSLDAGFYGYT
>TRBJ2-1|TRBV4-1
ASSRDYGVEQF
>TRBJ1-2|TRBV7-3
ASSTRDMEGYT
>TRBJ2-1|TRBV2
ASRGNLAISSYNEQF